This T cell receptor beta chain was sequenced for a study of OX40 agonist ivuxolimab in advanced cancers. Study summary: Each dose-escalation patient presented with hepatocellular carcinoma, melanoma, renal cell or head and neck cancer.

Germline loops: CDR1 LGHNA, CDR2 YSLEER. The germline V and J ends were trimmed by 6 bases and 1 base, with 8 bases remaining between them. CDR3 length: 13 residues. The method was immunoSEQ multiplex PCR; TCRdb's version includes in-frame clones alone and lacks a portion of them. The table shows approximately 99,000 clones, with roughly nine tenths occurring only once. Study-wide points: By week 6 at 0.1 to 3.0 mg/kg, blood CD4+ and CD8+ T cells had expanded clonally.

A remark on this clone: What it binds is not known.

The source is an adult with an advanced solid tumor such as melanoma, head and neck, liver or kidney cancer. This sequence joins TRBV4-3 and TRBJ2-3; tentatively, D is TRBD2 (5 bases). The sequenced sample was CD4+ or CD8+ T cells sorted from blood, obtained in a trial of the OX40 agonist ivuxolimab. CDR3 sequence (DNA): TGCGCCAGCAGTAAGAGGGGCACAGATACGCAGTATTTT. This codes for CASSKRGTDTQYF.